The source of this T cell receptor beta chain is a study of technical replicates of blood from a handful of donors. Profiled with immunoSEQ multiplex PCR; TCRdb holds only in-frame clones, not every one. The data show under 85,000 clones, 93% seen once. The trim removed 2 bases at V and 0 bases at J, leaving 3 bases unmatched. The CDR3 has 16 residues. From germline, CDR1 is SNHLY and CDR2 FYNNEI. Sequenced material: T cells isolated from PBMCs. This TCR came from a human donor in good health. The chain joins TRBV2 to TRBJ2-4, with 8 nucleotides matching TRBD2. The CDR3 reads CASSERLAGAKNIQYF. In DNA form, the CDR3 reads TGTGCCAGCAGTGAAAGGCTAGCGGGAGCCAAAAACATTCAGTACTTC. Together with reference TRBV2 and TRBJ2-4, the CDR3 gives the full variable domain: EPEVTQTPSHQVTQMGQEVILRCVPISNHLYFYWYRQILGQKVEFLVSFYNNEISEKSEIFDDQFSVERPDGSNFTLKIRSTKLEDSAMYFCASSERLAGAKNIQYFGAGTRLSVL.